These 27 T cell receptor beta chains were sequenced from one sample in a study of blood T cell repertoires in COVID-19. Here immunoSEQ multiplex PCR was the method, and the copy in TCRdb shows in-frame clones only, minus some. This sample yields about 110,000 clones, of which over 60% are seen a single time; more than 3.5% belongs to the top ten. The sample taken for sequencing was peripheral blood. Receptors originate from a woman at least 80 years old with acute or convalescent COVID-19.

V usage is TRBV6-5 and J usage is TRBJ2-3; tentative D call: TRBD2 (6 bases). Germline V gives CDR1 MNHEY, CDR2 SVGAGI. This CDR3 contains 14 residues. Trimming shortened V by 6 bases and J by 7 bases, and 17 bases separated the two germline ends. CDR3 sequence (DNA): TGTGCCAGCAGGTCGGGGGTGGGGTGGAATACGCAGTATTTT. Translating gives CASRSGVGWNTQYF.

The CDR3 DNA is TGTGCCAGCAGTTGGGAGCCATATAATTCACCCCTCCACTTT. Protein sequence: CASSWEPYNSPLHF. The chain links TRBV7-8 to TRBJ1-6, with unresolved D. CDR1 is SGHVS, CDR2 FQNEAQ, per germline. The CDR3 has 14 residues. The germline V and J ends were trimmed by 6 bases and 4 bases, with 10 bases remaining between them.

The rearrangement links TRBV5-1 to TRBJ2-1, with TRBD2 identical over 7 bases. The CDR3 spans 18 residues. The V segment lost 3 bases and the J segment 0 bases; nucleotides outside the gene matches: 12. Germline CDR1 reads SGHRS; CDR2 reads YFSETQ. The CDR3 nucleotides are TGCGCCAGCAGCTCTGGTGGGGCGGGAGCGAGCTCCTACAATGAGCAGTTCTTC. It translates to CASSSGGAGASSYNEQFF.

DNA of the CDR3: TGTGCCAGCAGTTACTCGAACAGAGAAAAAGCTTTCTTT. Translation: CASSYSNREKAFF. The chain is built from TRBV6-2 or TRBV6-3 and TRBJ1-1, with D unclear. Germline V lookup: CDR1 MNHEY, CDR2 SVGEGT. V lost 0 bases, J lost 9 bases, and 11 bases lay in between. CDR3 size: 13 residues.

The chain combines TRBV27 with TRBJ2-5; no firm D call. The CDR3 spans 9 residues. V was clipped by 6 bases and J by 11 bases, with 7 bases between them. The germline V gene has CDR1 MNHEY and CDR2 SMNVEV (reference sequence). Written as DNA, the CDR3 is TGTGCCAGCAGGTACGCGCAGTACTTC. It encodes CASRYAQYF.

The sample holds a few counts of this clone. This sequence joins TRBV6-5 and TRBJ1-1; D gene unclear. The CDR3 consists of 14 residues. V gave up 2 bases and J gave up 0 bases, with 7 bases separating them. CDR1 and CDR2 (germline): MNHEY, SVGAGI. CDR3 nucleotide sequence: TGTGCCAGCAGTTACGAGGCTATGAACACTGAAGCTTTCTTT. It encodes CASSYEAMNTEAFF.

The chain carries TRBV21-1 and TRBJ1-4; the table's TRBD1 call for D was not verified on the DNA. TRBV21-1 is designated a pseudogene. The CDR3 runs to 17 residues. Here the CDR3 DNA reads TGTGCCAGCAGCTCCACAGGGGGAGATGCAACTAATGAAAAACTGTTTTTT. Amino acids: CASSSTGGDATNEKLFF.

This chain connects TRBV5-1 to TRBJ1-4; D is undetermined. Germline V gene sequence: CDR1 SGHRS, CDR2 YFSETQ. This CDR3 has 14 amino acids. Trimming removed 5 bases from V and 8 bases from J, with 16 bases in between. The CDR3 protein is CASREGAPREKLFF. CDR3 bases: TGCGCCAGCAGAGAGGGAGCCCCCCGGGAAAAACTGTTTTTT. The whole variable domain, remainder taken from reference TRBV5-1 and TRBJ1-4, is KAGVTQTPRYLIKTRGQQVTLSCSPISGHRSVSWYQQTPGQGLQFLFEYFSETQRNKGNFPGRFSGRQFSNSRSEMNVSTLELGDSALYLCASREGAPREKLFFGSGTQLSVL.

There are a few counts of this clone. The genes are TRBV13 and TRBJ2-1; 11 bases fit TRBD2. This CDR3 has 17 amino acids. With 3 bases clipped from V and 4 bases from J, the junction kept 8 bases outside the gene matches. Looked up from germline, CDR1 is PRHDT and CDR2 is FYEKMQ (reference sequence). CDR3: CASSFSLSGRDYNEQFF. As DNA, the CDR3 is TGTGCCAGCAGCTTCTCTCTTAGCGGGAGGGATTACAATGAGCAGTTCTTC.

The gene calls are TRBV29-1 and TRBJ2-1, with 9 nucleotides matching TRBD2. Germline assignment: CDR1 SQVTM and CDR2 ANQGSEA. V dropped 7 bases and J dropped 6; count of bases not matched to a gene: 7. The CDR3 runs to 13 residues. The CDR3 DNA sequence: TGCAGCGCTGGCGGCGGGGGGGCCAATGAGCAGTTCTTC. This sequence encodes CSAGGGGANEQFF.

This clone was observed a few times. The chain joins TRBV11-2 to TRBJ1-3; no definite D call. The CDR3 is made up of 15 amino acids. Trimming pared 6 bases from V and 3 bases from J, leaving 15 bases between. Germline V gene lookup returns CDR1 SGHAT and CDR2 FQNNGV. The CDR3 DNA reads as TGTGCCAGCAGATTCGCCTCGGGTCTTGGAAACACCATATATTTT. Its protein product is CASRFASGLGNTIYF.

The CDR3 coding sequence is TGTGCCAGCAGCTTGTTGGCGGCCCAGGATACGCAGTATTTT. Translation: CASSLLAAQDTQYF. The gene calls are TRBV5-4 and TRBJ2-3; D unclear. The V end was cut by 1 base, the J end by 6 bases, with 12 bases between. There are 14 residues in the CDR3. Germline V gives CDR1 SGHNT, CDR2 YYREEE (reference sequence). Full variable domain (remainder filled in from reference TRBV5-4 and TRBJ2-3): ETGVTQSPTHLIKTRGQQVTLRCSSQSGHNTVSWYQQALGQGPQFIFQYYREEENGRGNFPPRFSGLQFPNYSSELNVNALELDDSALYLCASSLLAAQDTQYFGPGTRLTVL.

This clone was counted only a few times. The V call is TRBV21-1, the J call TRBJ2-7; whether TRBD1, the table's D call, matches the DNA was not checked. TRBV21-1 is a pseudogene segment. The CDR3 is 17 amino acids. Here the CDR3 reads CASSQKGGWALTYEQYF. As DNA, the CDR3 is TGTGCCAGCAGCCAAAAAGGGGGCTGGGCTCTGACCTACGAGCAGTACTTC.

V usage is TRBV3-1 (or the pseudogene TRBV3-2) and J usage is TRBJ1-5; 7 positions match TRBD1. Germline-derived CDR1 and CDR2 are LGHDT and YNNKEL (reference sequence). Losses at the gene ends were 1 base for V and 4 bases for J; bases not matched to a gene: 7. CDR3 length: 16 residues. CDR3 bases: TGTGCCAGCAGCCAAGGTGGACCGGGACAGAATCAGCCCCAGCATTTT. This gives the protein CASSQGGPGQNQPQHF.

CDR3 nucleotide sequence: TGTGCCAGCAGTGAATGGGGGGTGGGGACTGAAGCTTTCTTT. Its translation is CASSEWGVGTEAFF. The gene calls are TRBV2 and TRBJ1-1; TRBD1 might be the D (5 bases). The CDR3 length is 14 residues. V lost 2 bases and J lost 5, with 12 bases in between. Germline V gene data show CDR1 as SNHLY and CDR2 as FYNNEI.

This rearrangement joins TRBV5-8 to TRBJ1-2; TRBD1 matches at 10 bases. Germline-derived CDR1 and CDR2 are SGHTS and YDEGEE. The CDR3 extends over 15 amino acids. V trimming: 4 bases; J trimming: 6 bases; junction bases outside the gene matches: 9. The CDR3: CASSPWRDRGHGYTF. DNA of the CDR3: TGTGCCAGCAGCCCCTGGCGGGACAGGGGCCATGGCTACACCTTC.

The chain uses TRBV7-3 and TRBJ1-5; 7 nucleotides agree with TRBD1. This CDR3 has 14 amino acids. Germline loops: CDR1 SGHTA, CDR2 FQGTGA. Unmatched junction bases numbered 5, after V lost 5 bases and J lost 4 bases. DNA of the CDR3: TGTGCCAGCAGCAGGGGACAGCTGAATCAGCCCCAGCATTTT. Protein product: CASSRGQLNQPQHF.

The chain couples TRBV28 to TRBJ2-7; 7 nucleotides align to TRBD2. This CDR3 region has 15 residues. The trim removed 2 bases at V and 8 bases at J, leaving 12 bases unmatched. Germline CDR1 is MDHEN and CDR2 is SYDVKM. CDR3 in amino acids: CASSLVGRGGGKQYF. In DNA form, the CDR3 reads TGTGCCAGCAGTTTAGTAGGGCGGGGCGGGGGAAAGCAGTACTTC.

The chain recombines TRBV5-5 with TRBJ1-5, with 7 bases fitting TRBD1. Germline V gene data show CDR1 as SGHKS and CDR2 as YYEKEE (reference sequence). The CDR3 is 14 residues long. The V segment lost 2 bases and the J segment 7 bases; nucleotides outside the gene matches: 6. The CDR3 is CASSLGGGGQPQHF. In DNA, the CDR3 is TGTGCCAGCAGCTTAGGAGGGGGCGGACAGCCCCAGCATTTT.

The rearrangement uses TRBV30 and TRBJ1-2; a possible D gene is TRBD1 (5 bases). The germline V and J ends were trimmed by 1 base and 3 bases, with 15 bases remaining between them. Germline V lookup: CDR1 GTSNPN, CDR2 SVGIG (reference sequence). There are 15 residues in the CDR3. The DNA of the CDR3 is TGTGCCTGGAGTGCAGAGTCAGGGTTAGACTATGGCTACACCTTC. Translation: CAWSAESGLDYGYTF.

This chain links TRBV9 with TRBJ1-2; possibly TRBD1 for D (6 bases). This CDR3 contains 16 residues. Germline values: CDR1 SGDLS, CDR2 YYNGEE. The germline V and J ends were trimmed by 0 bases and 3 bases, with 15 bases remaining between them. The CDR3: CASSVGGLQGHYGYTF. CDR3 coding DNA: TGTGCCAGCAGCGTAGGGGGATTACAGGGCCACTATGGCTACACCTTC.

The chain recombines TRBV5-1 with TRBJ2-1, with a tentative D call TRBD1 (6 bases). The V and J ends lost 0 bases and 8 bases respectively, with 15 bases between them. CDR3 size: 15 residues. Germline V lookup: CDR1 SGHRS, CDR2 YFSETQ. The DNA for the CDR3 is TGCGCCAGCAGCTTGGATGGTAGGGGGAGCGATGAGCAGTTCTTC. It encodes CASSLDGRGSDEQFF.

J is TRBJ1-2 and V is TRBV3-1 (or the pseudogene TRBV3-2); D possibly corresponds to TRBD1 (5 bases). Germline CDR1 and CDR2: LGHDT and YNNKEL (reference sequence). V was clipped by 4 bases and J by 6 bases, with 18 bases between them. This CDR3 region has 15 residues. CDR3 region: CASSLNADNGHGYTF. DNA of the CDR3: TGTGCCAGCAGCCTTAACGCGGACAATGGTCATGGCTACACCTTC.

This rearrangement joins TRBV27 to TRBJ2-3; D is perhaps TRBD1 (6 bases). The CDR3 length is 16 residues. Between the trimmed V and J ends, which lost 5 bases and 1 base, there was a span of 16 bases. CDR1 is MNHEY and CDR2 is SMNVEV in the germline V gene (reference sequence). The CDR3 nucleotides read TGTGCCAGCAGTCCACCCCCAGGGGCGGGCACAGATACGCAGTATTTT. It specifies CASSPPPGAGTDTQYF.

The CDR3 DNA follows: TGTGCCAGCAGGACAGGGTGGGACGAGCAGTACTTC. This sequence encodes CASRTGWDEQYF. The chain recombines TRBV7-9 with TRBJ2-7, with 7 bases lining up with TRBD1. This CDR3 spans 12 amino acids. Germline CDR1 SEHNR, CDR2 FQNEAQ (reference sequence). V gave up 6 bases and J gave up 5 bases; unmatched junction bases: 4.

The chain combines TRBV5-6 with TRBJ2-7, with 8 bases lining up with TRBD1. The CDR3 has 13 amino acids. J gave up 3 bases and V 5 bases, and 4 bases lay outside the gene matches. CDR1 and CDR2 from the germline V gene are SGHDT and YYEEEE. This CDR3 reads CASRFGQGYEQYF. The CDR3 DNA is TGTGCCAGCAGATTCGGACAGGGCTACGAGCAGTACTTC.

V and J are TRBV3-1 (or the pseudogene TRBV3-2) and TRBJ1-1; D gene uncertain. The CDR3 runs 12 residues. Germline CDR1 is LGHDT and CDR2 is YNNKEL (reference sequence). The ends were cut back, 8 bases at V and 10 bases at J, with 17 bases in the middle. CDR3 loop: CASETAAQGAFF. The CDR3 DNA reads TGTGCCAGCGAGACGGCGGCTCAAGGAGCTTTCTTT.